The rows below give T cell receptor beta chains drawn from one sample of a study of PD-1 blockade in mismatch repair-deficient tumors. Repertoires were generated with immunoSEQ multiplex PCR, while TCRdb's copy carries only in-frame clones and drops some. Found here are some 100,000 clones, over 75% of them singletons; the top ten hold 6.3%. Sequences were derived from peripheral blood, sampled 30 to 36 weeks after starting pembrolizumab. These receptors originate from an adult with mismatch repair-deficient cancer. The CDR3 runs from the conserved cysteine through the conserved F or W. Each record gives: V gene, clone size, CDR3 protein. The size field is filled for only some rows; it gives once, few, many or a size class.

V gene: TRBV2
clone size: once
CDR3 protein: CASNRLAGTYNEQFF

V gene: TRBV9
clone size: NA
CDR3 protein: CASSTGPGDGYTF

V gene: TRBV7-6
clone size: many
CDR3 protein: CASSLFGRRSTDTQYF

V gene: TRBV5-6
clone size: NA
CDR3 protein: CASSPMTDTQYF

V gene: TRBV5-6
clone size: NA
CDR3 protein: CASSPSLRGAKNIQYF

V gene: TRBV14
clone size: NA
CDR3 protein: CASSQDLTSTQYF

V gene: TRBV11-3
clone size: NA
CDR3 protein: CASSRRIKNTEAFF

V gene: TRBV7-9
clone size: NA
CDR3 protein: CASSFPPLGDYNEQFF

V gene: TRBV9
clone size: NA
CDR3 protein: CASSVVASTDTQYF

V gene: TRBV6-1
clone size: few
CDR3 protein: CASSQARTGGFNEQFF

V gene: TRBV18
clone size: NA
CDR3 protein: CASSTEGDQPQHF

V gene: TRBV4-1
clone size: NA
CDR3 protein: CASSQPLGTREQFF

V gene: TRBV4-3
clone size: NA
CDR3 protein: CASSQDYRPRLYSYEQYF

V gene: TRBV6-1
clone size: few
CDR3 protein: CASGGQGAVGAKNIQYF

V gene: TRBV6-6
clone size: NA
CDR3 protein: CASSSDSYGYTF

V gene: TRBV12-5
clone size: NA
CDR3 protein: CASGRGASNQPQHF

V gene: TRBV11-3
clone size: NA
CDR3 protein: CASSLDVGGHNEQFF

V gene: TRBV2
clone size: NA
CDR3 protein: CASNLALGLNQPQHF

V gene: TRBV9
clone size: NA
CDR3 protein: CASSAGFQETQYF

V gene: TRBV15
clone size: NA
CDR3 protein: CATSSEIDYTF

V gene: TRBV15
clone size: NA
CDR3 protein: CATGRSKETQYF

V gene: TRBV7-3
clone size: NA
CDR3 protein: CASSSGSYNEQFF

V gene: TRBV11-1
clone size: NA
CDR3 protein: CASSPLGGSREQFF